This T cell receptor beta chain emerged from a study of T cells in Graves' hyperthyroidism and ophthalmopathy. Hyperthyroidism in the patients, aged 18 to 65, was newly diagnosed and under 2 months in duration. The diagnoses drew upon clinical symptoms, serum thyroxine and TRAb, thyroid ultrasound and orbital computed tomography. General study results and limits: Ophthalmopathy was told apart from stable hyperthyroidism by a 13 V-J model.

Amplification yielded TCR beta CDR3 regions, with RNA transcripts as the source. The HTBI set primed first-round TCR CDR3 RT-PCR. TCRdb passed the multiplex PCR reads through MiXCR, listing each CDR3 protein once. The sample has about 580,000 distinct CDR3 sequences; roughly 46% are singletons. V dropped 3 bases and J dropped 7; count of bases not matched to a gene: 9. Per the germline V gene, CDR1 is SGDLS and CDR2 is YYNGEE. The CDR3 totals 15 residues. This clonotype was counted once. The antigen remains unidentified. The sequenced material came from peripheral blood or thyroid tissue (not recorded which). This receptor was obtained from a young woman with Graves' hyperthyroidism. This chain uses TRBV9 with TRBJ2-7, with 11 bases that match TRBD2. The CDR3, as DNA: TGTGCCAGCAGCGGACGACTAGCGGGGCCCAATGAGCAGTACTTC. It codes for CASSGRLAGPNEQYF.